This entry lists 5 T cell receptor beta chains sequenced from one sample in a study of Graves' ophthalmopathy and Graves' hyperthyroidism. The sequenced template was RNA, covering the TCR beta CDR3 region. Scientists carried out first-round RT-PCR using HTBI primers and then a second-round multiplex PCR. TCRdb re-called the multiplex PCR reads through MiXCR, storing one row per CDR3 protein. The table shows about 620,000 distinct CDR3 sequences, with about 20% occurring only once. The sample comprised peripheral blood. These TCRs come from a woman aged 18-30 years with stable Graves' hyperthyroidism. Some clones in this sample may be carry-over from other donors' samples.

The table lists this clonotype with many counts. This chain joins TRBV6-2 or TRBV6-3 and TRBJ2-5; D ambiguous. Looked up from germline, CDR1 is MNHEY and CDR2 is SVGEGT. This CDR3 has 13 residues. The V and J ends lost 7 bases and 5 bases respectively, with 14 bases between them. The CDR3 DNA reads TGTGCCAGCAACGGTAGGGTCCAGGAGACCCAGTACTTC. This gives the protein CASNGRVQETQYF.

This clonotype has more than one count but fewer than ten. V and J are TRBV7-8 and TRBJ2-5; 9 positions match TRBD2. Germline loops: CDR1 SGHVS, CDR2 FQNEAQ. CDR3 length: 16 residues. V was pared by 5 bases and J by 2 bases, with 9 bases of the junction left unmatched. The CDR3 region is CASSKRLAAGQETQYF. The DNA of the CDR3 is TGTGCCAGCAGCAAACGACTAGCGGCGGGGCAAGAGACCCAGTACTTC. Drawing the rest from reference TRBV7-8 and TRBJ2-5, the complete variable domain is GAGVSQSPRYKVAKRGQDVALRCDPISGHVSLFWYQQALGQGPEFLTYFQNEAQLDKSGLPSDRFFAERPEGSVSTLKIQRTQQEDSAVYLCASSKRLAAGQETQYFGPGTRLLVL.

This clonotype came up many times. The CDR3 DNA is TGTGCCAGCTTCCCGGGTCCGAATTCACCCCTCCACTTT. This encodes CASFPGPNSPLHF. V usage is TRBV27 and J usage is TRBJ1-6, with unresolved D. The CDR3 sequence is 13 residues long. Germline CDR1 and CDR2: MNHEY and SMNVEV (reference sequence). V lost 8 bases and J 7 bases, leaving 12 bases between the germline ends.

There are many counts of this clonotype. The rearrangement links TRBV20-1 to TRBJ1-2; TRBD1 is a possible D gene (5 bases). The CDR3 loop spans 14 amino acids. Germline V CDR1 and CDR2: DFQATT, SNEGSKA (reference sequence). V lost 3 bases and J 5 bases, leaving 16 bases between the germline ends. CDR3 sequence (DNA): TGCAGTGCTAGTCTGTCAGGTCCAGGGTATGGCTACACCTTC. It codes for CSASLSGPGYGYTF.

This clonotype was detected a few times. The chain has TRBV9 and TRBJ2-2; 14 nucleotides align to TRBD2. Germline assignment: CDR1 SGDLS and CDR2 YYNGEE. V was pared by 2 bases and J by 4 bases, with 1 base of the junction left unmatched. The CDR3 is 16 amino acids. CDR3 nucleotides: TGTGCCAGCAGCGTTGGGACTAGCGGGGGCACCGGGGAGCTGTTTTTT. Protein sequence: CASSVGTSGGTGELFF. The complete variable domain, with remaining parts taken from reference TRBV9 and TRBJ2-2, reads DSGVTQTPKHLITATGQRVTLRCSPRSGDLSVYWYQQSLDQGLQFLIQYYNGEERAKGNILERFSAQQFPDLHSELNLSSLELGDSALYFCASSVGTSGGTGELFFGEGSRLTVL.